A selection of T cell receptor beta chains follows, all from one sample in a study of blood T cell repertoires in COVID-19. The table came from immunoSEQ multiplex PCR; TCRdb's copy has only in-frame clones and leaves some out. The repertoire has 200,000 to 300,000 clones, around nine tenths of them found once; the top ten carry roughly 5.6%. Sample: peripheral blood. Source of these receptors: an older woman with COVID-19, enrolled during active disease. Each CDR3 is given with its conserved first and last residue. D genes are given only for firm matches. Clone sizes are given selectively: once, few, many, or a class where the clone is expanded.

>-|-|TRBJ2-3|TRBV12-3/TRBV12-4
TGTGCCAGCAGTCCCCTAGCCCCAGATACGCAGTATTTT
CASSPLAPDTQYF
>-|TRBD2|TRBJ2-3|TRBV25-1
TGTGCCAGCAGTGTGAGGCTAGCGGGAGTGAGGGCAGATACGCAGTATTTT
CASSVRLAGVRADTQYF
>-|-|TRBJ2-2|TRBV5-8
TGTGCCAGCAGCCGGTTCGACAGCCCCGGGGAGCTGTTTTTT
CASSRFDSPGELFF
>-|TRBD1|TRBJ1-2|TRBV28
TGTGCCAGCACCCTCGGCCCTGGACAGGGTCGTACCTTC
CASTLGPGQGRTF
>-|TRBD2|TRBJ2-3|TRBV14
TGTGCCAGCAGCTCCGGACTAGTATTTACAGATACGCAGTATTTT
CASSSGLVFTDTQYF
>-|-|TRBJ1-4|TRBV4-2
TGTGCCAGCAGCCCCCCGGGGCAGGGGAATGAAAAACTGTTTTTT
CASSPPGQGNEKLFF
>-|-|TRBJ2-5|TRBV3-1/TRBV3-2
TGTGCCAGCAGCCCAGAGACTTCCAGTGGGACCCAGTACTTC
CASSPETSSGTQYF
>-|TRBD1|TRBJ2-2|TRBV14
TGTGCCAGCAGTCCAAGAATTCCGGGACAGGGTAACACCGGGGAGCTGTTTTTT
CASSPRIPGQGNTGELFF
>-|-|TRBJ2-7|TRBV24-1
TGTGCCACTCATGAGGGCTCCTACGAGCAGTACTTC
CATHEGSYEQYF
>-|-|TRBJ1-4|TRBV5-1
TGCGCCAGCAGCCTGGGCCGCCCCCGGGGTGAAAAACTGTTTTTT
CASSLGRPRGEKLFF
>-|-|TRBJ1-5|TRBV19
TGTGCCAGTAGTCACTTAGAGGGGAGGTTGGAGCCCCAGCATTTT
CASSHLEGRLEPQHF
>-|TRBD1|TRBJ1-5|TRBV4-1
TGCGCCAGCAGCCAAGAGGACAGGGCTGGTCAGCCCCAGCATTTT
CASSQEDRAGQPQHF
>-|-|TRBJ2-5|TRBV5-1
TGCGCCAGCAGCTTGAATCCAGCGCCTGGAAGTCAAGAGACCCAGTACTTC
CASSLNPAPGSQETQYF
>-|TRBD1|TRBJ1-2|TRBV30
TGTGCCCACTTGCGCGCGGGACAGGGTTCGGAAGGCTACACCTTC
CAHLRAGQGSEGYTF
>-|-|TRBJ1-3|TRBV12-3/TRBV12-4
TGTGCCAGCAGTTCCCCGGGAAACACCATATATTTT
CASSSPGNTIYF
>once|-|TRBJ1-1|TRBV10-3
TGTGCCATCAGTTTACAGGGTACAAGGACTGAAGCTTTCTTT
CAISLQGTRTEAFF
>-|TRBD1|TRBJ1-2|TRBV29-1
TGCAGCGTTACAGGGGGCCCCTCGACTAACTATGGCTACACCTTC
CSVTGGPSTNYGYTF
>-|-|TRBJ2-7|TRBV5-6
TGTGCCAGCAGCTTTGAAGGGTACAGGCTCACCTACGAGCAGTACTTC
CASSFEGYRLTYEQYF
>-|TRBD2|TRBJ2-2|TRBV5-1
TGCGCCAGCAGCCCAGGGACTAGCGGGGTCGGGGAGCTGTTTTTT
CASSPGTSGVGELFF
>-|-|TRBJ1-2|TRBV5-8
TGTGCCAGCCCCACCCTAGGGGGTCTCTTTGGTGGCTACACCTTC
CASPTLGGLFGGYTF